The TCR beta chain under discussion was sequenced for a study of blood T cell repertoires in COVID-19. Study in general: Nucleic acid was either cDNA or gDNA, and it came from T cells, B-cell-depleted T cells, or PBMCs.

Sequencing was performed with immunoSEQ multiplex PCR; in TCRdb, only in-frame clones are kept and a portion is missing. The sample holds 200,000 to 250,000 clones, about 86% seen once. CDR1 SGDLS and CDR2 YYNGEE come from the germline V gene. Trimming shortened V by 0 bases and J by 0 bases, and 9 bases separated the two germline ends. This CDR3 spans 15 amino acids. The J gene is TRBJ1-1, the V gene TRBV9, with D uncertain. The specimen sequenced was peripheral blood. The sequence was obtained from a woman aged 60 to 75 with acute or convalescent COVID-19. The CDR3 is CASSVGATLNTEAFF. The DNA for the CDR3 is TGTGCCAGCAGCGTAGGGGCGACCCTGAACACTGAAGCTTTCTTT.